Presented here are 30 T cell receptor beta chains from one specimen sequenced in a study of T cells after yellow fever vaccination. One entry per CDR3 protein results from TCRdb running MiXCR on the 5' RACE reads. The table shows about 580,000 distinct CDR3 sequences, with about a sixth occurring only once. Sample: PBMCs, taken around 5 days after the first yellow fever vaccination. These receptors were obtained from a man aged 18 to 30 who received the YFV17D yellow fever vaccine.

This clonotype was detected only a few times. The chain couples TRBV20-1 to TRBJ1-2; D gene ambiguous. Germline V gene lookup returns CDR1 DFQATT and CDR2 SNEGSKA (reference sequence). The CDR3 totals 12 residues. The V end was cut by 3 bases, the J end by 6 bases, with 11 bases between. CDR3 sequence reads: CSARTDIDGYTF. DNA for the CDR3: TGCAGTGCTAGGACGGATATAGATGGCTACACCTTC.

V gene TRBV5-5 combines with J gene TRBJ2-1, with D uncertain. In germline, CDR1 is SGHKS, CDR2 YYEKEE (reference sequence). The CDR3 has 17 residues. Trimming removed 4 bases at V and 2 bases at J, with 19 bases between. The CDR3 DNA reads TGTGCCAGCAGCAGAAAGAACGGGTTACTACCCTACAATGAGCAGTTCTTC. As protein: CASSRKNGLLPYNEQFF. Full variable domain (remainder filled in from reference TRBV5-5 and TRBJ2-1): DAGVTQSPTHLIKTRGQQVTLRCSPISGHKSVSWYQQVLGQGPQFIFQYYEKEERGRGNFPDRFSARQFPNYSSELNVNALLLGDSALYLCASSRKNGLLPYNEQFFGPGTRLTVL.

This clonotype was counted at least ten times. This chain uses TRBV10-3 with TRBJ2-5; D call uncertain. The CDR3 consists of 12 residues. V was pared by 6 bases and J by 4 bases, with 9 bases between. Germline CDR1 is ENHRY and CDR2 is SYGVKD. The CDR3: CAISPTGETQYF. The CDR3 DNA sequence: TGTGCCATCAGCCCAACGGGAGAGACCCAGTACTTC.

The CDR3, as DNA: TGTGCCACCAGTGGACTAGCGGGGGCCAACACGAACACCGGGGAGCTGTTTTTT. It specifies CATSGLAGANTNTGELFF. The chain couples TRBV24-1 to TRBJ2-2, with TRBD2 matching 12 bases. V was clipped by 5 bases and J by 0 bases; unmatched bases: 6. CDR1 and CDR2 from the germline V gene are KGHDR and SFDVKD. The CDR3 is made up of 18 amino acids.

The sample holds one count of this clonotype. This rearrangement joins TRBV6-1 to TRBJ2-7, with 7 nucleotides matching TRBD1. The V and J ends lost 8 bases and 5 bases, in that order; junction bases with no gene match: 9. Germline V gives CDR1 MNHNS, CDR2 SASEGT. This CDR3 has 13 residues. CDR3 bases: TGTGCCAGCGGGGCGGACAGGCTCCACGAGCAGTACGTC. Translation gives CASGADRLHEQYV.

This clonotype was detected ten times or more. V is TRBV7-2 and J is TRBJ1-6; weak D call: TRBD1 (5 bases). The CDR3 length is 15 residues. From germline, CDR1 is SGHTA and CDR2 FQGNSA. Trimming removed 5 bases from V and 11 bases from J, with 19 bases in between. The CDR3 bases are TGTGCCAGCAGCCTAGATTGGGGCAAAAGGGCACCCCTCCACTTT. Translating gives CASSLDWGKRAPLHF.

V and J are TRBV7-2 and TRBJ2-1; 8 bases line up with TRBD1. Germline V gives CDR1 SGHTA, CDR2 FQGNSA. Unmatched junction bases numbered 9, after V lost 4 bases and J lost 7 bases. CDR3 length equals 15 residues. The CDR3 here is CASSSRTGSRNEQFF. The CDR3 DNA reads TGTGCCAGCAGCTCCCGGACAGGGAGTCGGAATGAGCAGTTCTTC.

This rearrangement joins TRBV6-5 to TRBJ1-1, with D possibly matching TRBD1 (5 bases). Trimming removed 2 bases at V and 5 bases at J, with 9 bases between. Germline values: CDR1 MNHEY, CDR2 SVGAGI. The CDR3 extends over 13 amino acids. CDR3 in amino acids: CASSYQRGTEAFF. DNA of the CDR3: TGTGCCAGCAGTTACCAGCGGGGGACTGAAGCTTTCTTT.

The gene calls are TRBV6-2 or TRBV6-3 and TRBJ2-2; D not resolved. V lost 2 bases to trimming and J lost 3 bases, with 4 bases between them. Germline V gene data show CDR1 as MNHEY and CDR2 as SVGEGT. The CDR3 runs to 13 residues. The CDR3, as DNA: TGTGCCAGCAGTTACATTTACACCGGGGAGCTGTTTTTT. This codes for CASSYIYTGELFF.

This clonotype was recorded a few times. CDR3 DNA sequence: TGTGCCAGCAGCCAAGATTGGGGGGGGCCTATGGTCAATGAGCAGTTCTTC. This sequence encodes CASSQDWGGPMVNEQFF. The chain uses TRBV3-1 and TRBJ2-1; D might be TRBD2 (7 bases). The CDR3 is 17 amino acids. From germline, CDR1 is LGHDT and CDR2 YNNKEL (reference sequence). The ends were cut back, 0 bases at V and 6 bases at J, with 18 bases in the middle.

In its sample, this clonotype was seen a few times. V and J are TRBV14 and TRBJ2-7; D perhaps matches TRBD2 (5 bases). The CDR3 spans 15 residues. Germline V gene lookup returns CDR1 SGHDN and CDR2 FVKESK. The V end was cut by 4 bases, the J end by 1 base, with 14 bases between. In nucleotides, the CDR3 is TGTGCCAGCAGCCGACTGGGAGTTGGTTCCTACGAGCAGTACTTC. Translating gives CASSRLGVGSYEQYF.

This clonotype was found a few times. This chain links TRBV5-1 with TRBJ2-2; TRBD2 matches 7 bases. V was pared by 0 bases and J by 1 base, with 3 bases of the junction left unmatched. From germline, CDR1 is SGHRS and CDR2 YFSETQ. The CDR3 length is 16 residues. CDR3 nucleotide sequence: TGCGCCAGCAGCTTGGTCGAGCGGGGGAACACCGGGGAGCTGTTTTTT. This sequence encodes CASSLVERGNTGELFF.

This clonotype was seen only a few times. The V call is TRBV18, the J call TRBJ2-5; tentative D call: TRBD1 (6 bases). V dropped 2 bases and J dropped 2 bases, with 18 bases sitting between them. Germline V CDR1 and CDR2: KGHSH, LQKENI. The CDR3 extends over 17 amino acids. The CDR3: CASSPMLQGSSQETQYF. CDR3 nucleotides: TGTGCCAGCTCACCAATGCTCCAGGGGTCCTCACAAGAGACCCAGTACTTC. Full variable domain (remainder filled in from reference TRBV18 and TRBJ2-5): NAGVMQNPRHLVRRRGQEARLRCSPMKGHSHVYWYRQLPEEGLKFMVYLQKENIIDESGMPKERFSAEFPKEGPSILRIQQVVRGDSAAYFCASSPMLQGSSQETQYFGPGTRLLVL.

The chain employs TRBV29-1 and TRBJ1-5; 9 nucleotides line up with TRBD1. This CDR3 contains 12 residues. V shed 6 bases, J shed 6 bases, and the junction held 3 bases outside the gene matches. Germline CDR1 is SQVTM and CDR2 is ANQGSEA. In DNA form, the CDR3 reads TGCAGCGTGGGGGACAGGGCTCAGCCCCAGCATTTT. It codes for CSVGDRAQPQHF.

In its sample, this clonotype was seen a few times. CDR3 loop: CASGLVVGAHLNEQFF. DNA for the CDR3: TGTGCTAGTGGTTTGGTTGTCGGCGCACATTTGAATGAGCAGTTCTTC. This chain uses TRBV12-5 with TRBJ2-1, with no clear D. V lost 0 bases, J lost 7 bases, and 16 bases lay in between. The length of the CDR3 is 16 residues. The germline V gene has CDR1 LGHNT and CDR2 FRNRAP. Drawing the rest from reference TRBV12-5 and TRBJ2-1, the complete variable domain is DARVTQTPRHKVTEMGQEVTMRCQPILGHNTVFWYRQTMMQGLELLAYFRNRAPLDDSGMPKDRFSAEMPDATLATLKIQPSEPRDSAVYFCASGLVVGAHLNEQFFGPGTRLTVL.

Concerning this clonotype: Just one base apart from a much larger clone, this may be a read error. This chain's CDR3 is CASSRTGVNEQFF. CDR3 DNA: TGTGCCAGCAGCCGGACAGGGGTCAATGAGCAGTTCTTC. The chain joins TRBV7-9 to TRBJ2-1, with 9 positions matching TRBD1. Germline values: CDR1 SEHNR, CDR2 FQNEAQ (reference sequence). This CDR3 region has 13 residues. V shed 5 bases, J shed 6 bases, and the junction held 2 bases outside the gene matches.

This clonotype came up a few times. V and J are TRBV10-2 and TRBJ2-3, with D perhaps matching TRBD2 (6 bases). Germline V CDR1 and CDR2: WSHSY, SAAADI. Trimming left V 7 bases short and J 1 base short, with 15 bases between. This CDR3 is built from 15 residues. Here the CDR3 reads CASNPWGVGTDTQYF. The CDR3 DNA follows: TGCGCCAGCAACCCCTGGGGGGTTGGCACAGATACGCAGTATTTT.

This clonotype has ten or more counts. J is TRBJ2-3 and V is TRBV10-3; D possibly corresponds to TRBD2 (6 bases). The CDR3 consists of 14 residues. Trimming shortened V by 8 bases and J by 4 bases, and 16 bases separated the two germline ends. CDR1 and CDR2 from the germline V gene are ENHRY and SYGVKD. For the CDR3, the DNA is TGTGCCATCCGGGGGAGCCGGCGGTCAGATACGCAGTATTTT. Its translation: CAIRGSRRSDTQYF.

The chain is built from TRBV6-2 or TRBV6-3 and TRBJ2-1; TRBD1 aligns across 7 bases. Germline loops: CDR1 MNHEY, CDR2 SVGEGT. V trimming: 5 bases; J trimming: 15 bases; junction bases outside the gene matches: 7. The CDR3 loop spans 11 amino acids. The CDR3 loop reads CASSHRDSPFF. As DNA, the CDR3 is TGTGCCAGCAGTCATAGGGACAGCCCGTTCTTC.

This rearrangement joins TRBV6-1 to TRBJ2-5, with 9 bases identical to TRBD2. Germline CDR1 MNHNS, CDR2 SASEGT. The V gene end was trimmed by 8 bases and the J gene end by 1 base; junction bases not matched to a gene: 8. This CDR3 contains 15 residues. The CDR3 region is CASGTAGGLQETQYF. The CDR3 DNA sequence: TGTGCCAGCGGTACAGCGGGGGGCCTCCAAGAGACCCAGTACTTC.

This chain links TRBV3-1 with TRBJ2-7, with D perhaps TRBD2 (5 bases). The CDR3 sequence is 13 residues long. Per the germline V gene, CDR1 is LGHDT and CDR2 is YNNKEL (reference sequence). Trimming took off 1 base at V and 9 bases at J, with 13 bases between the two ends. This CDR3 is CASSQGETRGQYF. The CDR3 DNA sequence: TGTGCCAGCAGCCAAGGGGAGACCCGAGGGCAGTACTTC.

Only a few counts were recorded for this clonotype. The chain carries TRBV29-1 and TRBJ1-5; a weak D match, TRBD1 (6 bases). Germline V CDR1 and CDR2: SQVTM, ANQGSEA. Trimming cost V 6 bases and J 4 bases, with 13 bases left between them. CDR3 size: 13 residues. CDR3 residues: CSVAGQPNQPQHF. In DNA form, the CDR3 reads TGCAGCGTAGCCGGACAGCCTAATCAGCCCCAGCATTTT.

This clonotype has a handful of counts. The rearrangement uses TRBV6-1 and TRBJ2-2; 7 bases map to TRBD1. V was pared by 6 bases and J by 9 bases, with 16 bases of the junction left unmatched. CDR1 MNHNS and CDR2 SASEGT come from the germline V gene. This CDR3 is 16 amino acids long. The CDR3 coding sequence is TGTGCCAGCAGAAACTACTGGACAGGCCTGTTCAGGGAGCTGTTTTTT. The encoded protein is CASRNYWTGLFRELFF.

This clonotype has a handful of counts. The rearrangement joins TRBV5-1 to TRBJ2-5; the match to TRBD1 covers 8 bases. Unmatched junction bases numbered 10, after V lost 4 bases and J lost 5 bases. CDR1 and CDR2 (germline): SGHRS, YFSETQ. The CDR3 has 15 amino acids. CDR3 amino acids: CASSPTGADWETQYF. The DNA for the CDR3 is TGCGCCAGCAGCCCGACAGGGGCCGACTGGGAGACCCAGTACTTC. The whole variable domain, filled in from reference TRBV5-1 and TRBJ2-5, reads KAGVTQTPRYLIKTRGQQVTLSCSPISGHRSVSWYQQTPGQGLQFLFEYFSETQRNKGNFPGRFSGRQFSNSRSEMNVSTLELGDSALYLCASSPTGADWETQYFGPGTRLLVL.

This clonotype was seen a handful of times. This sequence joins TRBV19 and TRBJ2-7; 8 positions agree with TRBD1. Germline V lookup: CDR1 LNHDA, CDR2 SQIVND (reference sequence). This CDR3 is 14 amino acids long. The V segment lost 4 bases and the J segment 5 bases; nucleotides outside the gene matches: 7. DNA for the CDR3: TGTGCCAGTAGTAATTGGGACAGGTCCAACGAGCAGTACTTC. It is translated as CASSNWDRSNEQYF.

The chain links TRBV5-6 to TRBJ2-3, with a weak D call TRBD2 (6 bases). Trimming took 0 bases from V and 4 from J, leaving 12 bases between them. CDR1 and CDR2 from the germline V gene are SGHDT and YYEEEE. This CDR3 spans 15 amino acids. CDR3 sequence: CASSLGLAISDTQYF. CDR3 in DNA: TGTGCCAGCAGCTTGGGCCTAGCGATTTCAGATACGCAGTATTTT.

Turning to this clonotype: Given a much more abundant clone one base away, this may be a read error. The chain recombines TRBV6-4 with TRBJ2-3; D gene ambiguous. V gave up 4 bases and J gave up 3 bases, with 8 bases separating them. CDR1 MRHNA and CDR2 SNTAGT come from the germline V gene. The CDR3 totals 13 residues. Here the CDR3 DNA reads TGTGCCAGCAGTGGGTACGCAACAGATACGCAGTATTTT. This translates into CASSGYATDTQYF.

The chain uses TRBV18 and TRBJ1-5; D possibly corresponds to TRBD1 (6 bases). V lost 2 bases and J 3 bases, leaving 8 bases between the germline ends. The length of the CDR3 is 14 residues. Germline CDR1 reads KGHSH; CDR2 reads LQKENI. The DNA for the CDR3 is TGTGCCAGCTCACCAGGACAGTACAATCAGCCCCAGCATTTT. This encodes CASSPGQYNQPQHF.

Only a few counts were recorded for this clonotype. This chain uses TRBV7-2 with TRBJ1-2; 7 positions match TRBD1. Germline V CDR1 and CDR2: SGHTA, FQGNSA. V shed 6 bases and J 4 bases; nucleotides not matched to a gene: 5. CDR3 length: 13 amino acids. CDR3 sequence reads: CASRKTGTYGYTF. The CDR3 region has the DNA TGTGCCAGCAGAAAGACAGGGACCTATGGCTACACCTTC.

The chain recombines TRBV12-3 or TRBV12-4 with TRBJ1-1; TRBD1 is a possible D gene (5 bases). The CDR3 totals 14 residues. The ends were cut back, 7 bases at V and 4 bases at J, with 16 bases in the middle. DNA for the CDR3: TGTGCCAGCACCAAAACGACCGGGGCCACTGAAGCTTTCTTT. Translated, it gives CASTKTTGATEAFF.